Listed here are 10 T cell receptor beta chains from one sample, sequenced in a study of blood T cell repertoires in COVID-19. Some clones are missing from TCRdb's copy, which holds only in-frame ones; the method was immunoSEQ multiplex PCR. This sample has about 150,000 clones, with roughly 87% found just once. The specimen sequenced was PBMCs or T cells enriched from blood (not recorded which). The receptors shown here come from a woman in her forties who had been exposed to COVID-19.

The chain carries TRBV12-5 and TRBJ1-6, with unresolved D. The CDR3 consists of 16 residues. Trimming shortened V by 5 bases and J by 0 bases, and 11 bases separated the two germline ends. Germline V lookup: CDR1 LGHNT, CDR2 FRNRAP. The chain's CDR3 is CASGNLLSSYNSPLHF. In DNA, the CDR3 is TGTGCTAGTGGTAACCTTTTGAGCTCCTATAATTCACCCCTCCACTTT.

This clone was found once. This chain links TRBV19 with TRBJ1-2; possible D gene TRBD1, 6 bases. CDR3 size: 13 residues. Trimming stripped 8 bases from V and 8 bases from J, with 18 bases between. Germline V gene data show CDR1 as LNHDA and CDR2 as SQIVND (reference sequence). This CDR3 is CASGGAYGIGYTF. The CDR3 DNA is TGTGCCAGTGGGGGGGCCTACGGTATAGGCTACACCTTC.

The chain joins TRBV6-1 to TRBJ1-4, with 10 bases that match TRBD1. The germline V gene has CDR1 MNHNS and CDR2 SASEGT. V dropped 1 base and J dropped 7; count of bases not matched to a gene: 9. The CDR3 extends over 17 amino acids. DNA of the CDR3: TGTGCCAGCAGTGAAGTCGTGACAGGGGGCGTGGGTGAAAAACTGTTTTTT. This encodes CASSEVVTGGVGEKLFF.

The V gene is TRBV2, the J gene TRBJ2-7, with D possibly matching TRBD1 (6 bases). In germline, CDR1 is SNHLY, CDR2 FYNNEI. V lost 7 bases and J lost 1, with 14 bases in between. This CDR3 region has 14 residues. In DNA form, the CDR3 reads TGTGCCAGCAAAGTTACAGGGTTGTCCTACGAGCAGTACTTC. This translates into CASKVTGLSYEQYF.

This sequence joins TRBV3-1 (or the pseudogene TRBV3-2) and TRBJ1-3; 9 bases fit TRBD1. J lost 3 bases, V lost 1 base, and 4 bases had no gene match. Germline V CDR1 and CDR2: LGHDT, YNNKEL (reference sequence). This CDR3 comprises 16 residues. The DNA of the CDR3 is TGTGCCAGCAGCCAAGGACAGGGGGTCTTTGGAAACACCATATATTTT. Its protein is CASSQGQGVFGNTIYF.

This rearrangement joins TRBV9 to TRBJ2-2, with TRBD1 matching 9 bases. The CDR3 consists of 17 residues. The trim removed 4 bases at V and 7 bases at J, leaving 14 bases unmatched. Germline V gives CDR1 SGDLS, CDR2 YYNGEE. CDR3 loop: CASSLQPGQGYGGELFF. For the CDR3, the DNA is TGTGCCAGCAGCTTACAACCGGGACAGGGTTATGGCGGGGAGCTGTTTTTT.

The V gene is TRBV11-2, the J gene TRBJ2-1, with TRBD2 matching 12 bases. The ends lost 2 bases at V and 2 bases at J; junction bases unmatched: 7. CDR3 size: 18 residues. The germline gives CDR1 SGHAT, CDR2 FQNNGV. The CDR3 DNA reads TGTGCCAGCAGCTTACCCCCCCTAGCGGGAGGGCCCTACAATGAGCAGTTCTTC. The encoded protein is CASSLPPLAGGPYNEQFF.

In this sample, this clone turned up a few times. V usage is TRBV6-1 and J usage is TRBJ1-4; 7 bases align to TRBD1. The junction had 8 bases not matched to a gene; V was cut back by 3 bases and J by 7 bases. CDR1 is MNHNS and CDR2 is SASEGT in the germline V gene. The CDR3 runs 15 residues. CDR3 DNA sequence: TGTGCCAGCAGTGACCCGAGACAGGGACTTGAAAAACTGTTTTTT. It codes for CASSDPRQGLEKLFF.

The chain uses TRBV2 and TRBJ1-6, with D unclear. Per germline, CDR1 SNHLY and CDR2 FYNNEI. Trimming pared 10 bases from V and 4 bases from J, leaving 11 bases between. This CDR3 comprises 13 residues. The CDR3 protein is CATLGSYNSPLHF. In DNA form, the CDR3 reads TGTGCCACCCTCGGGTCTTATAATTCACCCCTCCACTTT.

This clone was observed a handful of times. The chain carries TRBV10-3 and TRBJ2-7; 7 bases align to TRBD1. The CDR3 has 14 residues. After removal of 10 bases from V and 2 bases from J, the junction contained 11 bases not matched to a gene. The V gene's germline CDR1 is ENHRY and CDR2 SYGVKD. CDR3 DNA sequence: TGTGCCACCCTATACAGTCAGGGGGCCTACGAGCAGTACTTC. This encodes CATLYSQGAYEQYF.